This T cell receptor beta chain was obtained from a study of blood T cell repertoires in COVID-19. Clones were sequenced by immunoSEQ multiplex PCR, and TCRdb holds only the in-frame ones, with some missing. The table has almost 200,000 clones, around 85% seen once. CDR3 length: 14 amino acids. The germline gives CDR1 MNHEY, CDR2 SVGAGI. V lost 0 bases and J lost 7, with 12 bases in between. This clone was seen more than once but under ten times. Sequenced: peripheral blood. This chain links TRBV6-5 with TRBJ1-1; D may be TRBD1 (5 bases). The clonotype was recovered from a woman aged 70 to 79 with acute or convalescent COVID-19. In DNA, the CDR3 is TGTGCCAGCAGTTACTCGCAGGGAGGCAATGAAGCTTTCTTT. Translation gives CASSYSQGGNEAFF.